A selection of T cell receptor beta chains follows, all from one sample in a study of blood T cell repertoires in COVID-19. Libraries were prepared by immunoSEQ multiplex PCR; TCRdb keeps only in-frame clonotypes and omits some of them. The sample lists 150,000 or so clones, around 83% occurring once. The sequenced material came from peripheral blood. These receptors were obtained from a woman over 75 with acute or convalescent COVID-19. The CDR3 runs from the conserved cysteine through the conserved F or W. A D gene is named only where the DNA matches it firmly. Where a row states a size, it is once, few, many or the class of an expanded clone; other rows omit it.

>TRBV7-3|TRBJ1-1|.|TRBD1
CASSGQGRATEAFF
TGTGCCAGCAGCGGACAGGGGAGGGCCACTGAAGCTTTCTTT
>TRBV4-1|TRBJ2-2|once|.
CASSQDLLGELFF
TGCGCCAGCAGCCAGGACTTACTCGGGGAGCTGTTTTTT
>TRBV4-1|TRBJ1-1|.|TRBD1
CASSQDTGQRRMNTEAFF
TGCGCCAGCAGCCAAGACACGGGACAGAGACGGATGAACACTGAAGCTTTCTTT
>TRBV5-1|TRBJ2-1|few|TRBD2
CASGSGGALGKDEQFF
TGCGCCAGCGGTAGCGGGGGGGCCTTGGGTAAAGATGAGCAGTTCTTC
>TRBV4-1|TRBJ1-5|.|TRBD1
CASSQDSDRDSNQPQHF
TGCGCCAGCAGCCAAGATTCAGACAGGGATAGCAATCAGCCCCAGCATTTT
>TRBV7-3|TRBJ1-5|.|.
CASSLQGNQPQHF
TGTGCCAGCAGCTTACAGGGCAATCAGCCCCAGCATTTT
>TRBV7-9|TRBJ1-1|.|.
CASSLGGVTEAFF
TGTGCCAGCAGCTTAGGGGGCGTCACTGAAGCTTTCTTT
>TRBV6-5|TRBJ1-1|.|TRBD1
CASSTDRADTEAFF
TGTGCCAGCAGTACGGACAGGGCGGACACTGAAGCTTTCTTT
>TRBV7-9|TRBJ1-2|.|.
CASSGGVGYTF
TGTGCCAGCAGCGGAGGGGTCGGCTACACCTTC
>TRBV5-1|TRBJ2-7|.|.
CASSFKTGTRSEQYF
TGCGCCAGCAGCTTCAAAACAGGGACCCGCTCGGAGCAGTACTTC
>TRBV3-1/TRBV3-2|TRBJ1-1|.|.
CASSQEPTAGLFF
TGTGCCAGCAGCCAAGAACCCACCGCAGGATTATTCTTT
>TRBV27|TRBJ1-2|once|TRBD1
CASSLGQGVYGYTF
TGTGCCAGCAGTCTGGGACAGGGGGTCTATGGCTACACCTTC
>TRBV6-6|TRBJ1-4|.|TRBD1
CASRRRGQGATNEKLFF
TGTGCCAGCAGACGAAGGGGACAGGGGGCAACTAATGAAAAACTGTTTTTT
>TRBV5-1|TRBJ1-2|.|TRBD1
CASSQGQQLANYGYTF
TGCGCCAGCAGCCAGGGACAGCAGTTAGCTAACTATGGCTACACCTTC
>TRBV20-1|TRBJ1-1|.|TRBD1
CSAQQGTEAFF
TGCAGTGCGCAACAGGGGACTGAAGCTTTCTTT
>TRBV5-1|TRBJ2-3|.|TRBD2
CASSNGLAGTTDTQYF
TGCGCCAGCAGCAACGGACTAGCGGGGACCACAGATACGCAGTATTTT
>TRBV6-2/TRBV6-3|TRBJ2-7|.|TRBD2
CASSYSTVTGTSGGSSYEQYF
TGTGCCAGCAGTTACTCCACAGTAACCGGGACTAGCGGGGGGAGCTCCTACGAGCAGTACTTC
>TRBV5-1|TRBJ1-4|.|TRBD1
CASSSSGGDEKLFF
TGCGCCAGCAGCTCTTCAGGGGGCGACGAAAAACTGTTTTTT
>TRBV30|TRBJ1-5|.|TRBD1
CAWSTGGGQPQHF
TGTGCCTGGAGTACAGGGGGCGGGCAGCCCCAGCATTTT
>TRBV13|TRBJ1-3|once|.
CASSPRQRGSGNTIYF
TGTGCCAGCAGCCCACGACAGCGTGGCTCTGGAAACACCATATATTTT
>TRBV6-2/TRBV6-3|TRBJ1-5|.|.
CASSSTDRLFNQPQHF
TGTGCCAGCAGTTCGACAGACAGGCTTTTCAATCAGCCCCAGCATTTT
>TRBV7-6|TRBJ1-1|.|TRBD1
CASSLVLIQGIKNTEAFF
TGTGCCAGCAGCCTCGTCCTTATACAGGGGATAAAAAACACTGAAGCTTTCTTT
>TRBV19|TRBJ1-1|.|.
CASSIGQSNTEAFF
TGTGCCAGTAGTATAGGACAGTCGAACACTGAAGCTTTCTTT
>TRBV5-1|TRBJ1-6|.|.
CASSLDRAGNSPLHF
TGCGCCAGCAGCTTGGACAGGGCGGGTAATTCACCCCTCCACTTT
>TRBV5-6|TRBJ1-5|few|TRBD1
CASSAGQGFNQPQHF
TGTGCCAGCAGCGCGGGACAGGGGTTCAATCAGCCCCAGCATTTT
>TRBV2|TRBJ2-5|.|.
CASSVYRAPSGETQYF
TGTGCCAGCAGTGTGTACAGGGCCCCGTCCGGGGAGACCCAGTACTTC
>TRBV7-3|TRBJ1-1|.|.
CASSLNQGLNTEAFF
TGTGCCAGCAGCCTCAATCAGGGGTTGAACACTGAAGCTTTCTTT
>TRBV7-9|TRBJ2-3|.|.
CASSLTASTDTQYF
TGTGCCAGCAGCTTAACAGCCAGCACAGATACGCAGTATTTT
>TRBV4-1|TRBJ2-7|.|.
CASRRGTVSSYEQYF
TGCGCCAGCCGACGGGGGACTGTGAGCTCCTACGAGCAGTACTTC
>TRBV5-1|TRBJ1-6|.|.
CASSLTDNSPLHF
TGCGCCAGCAGCTTGACAGATAATTCACCCCTCCACTTT
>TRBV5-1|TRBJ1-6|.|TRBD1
CASSLTGTDNSPLHF
TGCGCCAGCAGCTTAACCGGGACAGATAATTCACCCCTCCACTTT
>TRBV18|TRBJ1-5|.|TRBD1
CASSSDRQNQPQHF
TGTGCCAGCTCATCGGACAGGCAAAATCAGCCCCAGCATTTT
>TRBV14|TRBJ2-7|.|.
CASSQEFRVHEQYF
TGTGCCAGCAGCCAAGAATTCAGGGTCCACGAGCAGTACTTC
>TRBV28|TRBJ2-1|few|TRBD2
CASYGTSGGGNEQFF
TGTGCCAGTTACGGGACTAGCGGTGGAGGGAATGAGCAGTTCTTC
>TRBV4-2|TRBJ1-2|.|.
CASSLNRDDLHGYTF
TGTGCCAGCAGCCTTAACAGGGACGACTTGCATGGCTACACCTTC
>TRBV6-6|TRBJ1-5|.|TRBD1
CASRGRQGGNQPQHF
TGTGCCAGCAGAGGTCGACAGGGTGGCAATCAGCCCCAGCATTTT
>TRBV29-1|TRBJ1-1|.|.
CSVARIGENTEAFF
TGCAGCGTGGCCCGCATCGGGGAGAACACTGAAGCTTTCTTT
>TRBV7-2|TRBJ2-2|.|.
CASSLRRANGVGELFF
TGTGCCAGCAGCTTACGGCGTGCGAACGGGGTCGGGGAGCTGTTTTTT
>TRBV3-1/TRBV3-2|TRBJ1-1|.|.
CASSQDRGGTEAFF
TGTGCCAGCAGCCAAGACAGGGGTGGCACTGAAGCTTTCTTT
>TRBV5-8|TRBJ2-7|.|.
CASSSPRVNHEQYF
TGTGCCAGCAGCTCTCCGCGAGTTAACCACGAGCAGTACTTC
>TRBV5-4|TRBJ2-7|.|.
CASSLGDEQYF
TGTGCCAGCAGCTTGGGAGACGAGCAGTACTTC
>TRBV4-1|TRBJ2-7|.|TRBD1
CASSDQGTGTYEQYF
TGCGCCAGCAGCGACCAGGGGACAGGGACCTACGAGCAGTACTTC
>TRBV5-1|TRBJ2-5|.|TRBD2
CASSRTSGKETQYF
TGCGCCAGCAGCCGGACTAGCGGCAAAGAGACCCAGTACTTC
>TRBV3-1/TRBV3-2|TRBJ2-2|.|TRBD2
CASSQDRTSGDTGELFF
TGTGCCAGCAGCCAAGATCGGACTAGCGGGGACACCGGGGAGCTGTTTTTT
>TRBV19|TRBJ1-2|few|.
CASSGVWTNYGYTF
TGTGCCAGCTCGGGGGTTTGGACTAACTATGGCTACACCTTC
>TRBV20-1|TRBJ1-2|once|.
CSAARDYGYTF
TGCAGTGCTGCTCGGGACTATGGCTACACCTTC
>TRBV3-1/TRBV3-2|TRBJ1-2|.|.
CASSHTYSYTF
TGTGCCAGCAGCCACACATACAGCTACACCTTC
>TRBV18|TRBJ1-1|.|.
CASSPPGTPDQAFF
TGTGCCAGCTCACCACCAGGGACACCGGACCAAGCTTTCTTT
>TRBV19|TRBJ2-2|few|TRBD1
CASSIVGTVNTGELFF
TGTGCCAGTAGTATAGTCGGGACAGTCAACACCGGGGAGCTGTTTTTT
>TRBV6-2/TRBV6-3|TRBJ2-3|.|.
CASSYGLDDTDTQYF
TGTGCCAGCAGTTACGGGCTCGACGACACAGATACGCAGTATTTT
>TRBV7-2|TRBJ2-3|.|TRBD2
CASSSKRGGDTQYF
TGTGCCAGCAGCTCAAAGCGGGGAGGGGATACGCAGTATTTT